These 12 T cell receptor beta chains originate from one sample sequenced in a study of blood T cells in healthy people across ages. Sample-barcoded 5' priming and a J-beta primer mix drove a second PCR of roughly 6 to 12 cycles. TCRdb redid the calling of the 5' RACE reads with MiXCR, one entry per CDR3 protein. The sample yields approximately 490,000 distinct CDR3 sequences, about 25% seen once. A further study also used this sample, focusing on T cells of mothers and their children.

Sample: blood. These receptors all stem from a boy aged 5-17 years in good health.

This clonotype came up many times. CDR3 DNA sequence: TGCAGCGCTAATCTCGCCCGGGAGACCCAGTACTTC. This encodes CSANLARETQYF. The genes are TRBV29-1 and TRBJ2-5; no definite D call. Germline values: CDR1 SQVTM, CDR2 ANQGSEA. Between the trimmed V and J ends, which lost 7 bases and 5 bases, there was a span of 14 bases. The CDR3 length is 12 residues.

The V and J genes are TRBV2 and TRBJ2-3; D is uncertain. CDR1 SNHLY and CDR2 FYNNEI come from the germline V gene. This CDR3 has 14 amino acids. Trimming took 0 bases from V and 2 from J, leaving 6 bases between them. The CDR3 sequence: CASSEARHTDTQYF. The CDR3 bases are TGTGCCAGCAGTGAAGCGCGTCACACAGATACGCAGTATTTT.

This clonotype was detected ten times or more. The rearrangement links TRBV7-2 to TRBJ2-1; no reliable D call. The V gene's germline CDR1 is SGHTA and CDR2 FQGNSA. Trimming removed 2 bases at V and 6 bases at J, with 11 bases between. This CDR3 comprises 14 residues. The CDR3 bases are TGTGCCAGCAGCTTACAGGTGATCGGCAATGAGCAGTTCTTC. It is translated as CASSLQVIGNEQFF. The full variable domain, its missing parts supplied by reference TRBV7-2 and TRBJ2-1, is GAGVSQSPSNKVTEKGKDVELRCDPISGHTALYWYRQSLGQGLEFLIYFQGNSAPDKSGLPSDRFSAERTGGSVSTLTIQRTQQEDSAVYLCASSLQVIGNEQFFGPGTRLTVL.

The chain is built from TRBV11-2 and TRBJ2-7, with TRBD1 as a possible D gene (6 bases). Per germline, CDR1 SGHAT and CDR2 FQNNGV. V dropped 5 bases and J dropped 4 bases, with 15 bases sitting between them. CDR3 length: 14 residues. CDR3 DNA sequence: TGTGCCAGCAGCGTGGGCAGGGGCGTATACGAGCAGTACTTC. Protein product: CASSVGRGVYEQYF.

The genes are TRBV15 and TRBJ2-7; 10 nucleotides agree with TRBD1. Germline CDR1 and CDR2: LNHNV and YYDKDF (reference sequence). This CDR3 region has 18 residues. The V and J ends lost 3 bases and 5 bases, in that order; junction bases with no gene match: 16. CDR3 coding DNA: TGTGCCACCAGCAGCGTGCTAGGAAAGGGACAGGGGATCCACGAGCAGTACTTC. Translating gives CATSSVLGKGQGIHEQYF.

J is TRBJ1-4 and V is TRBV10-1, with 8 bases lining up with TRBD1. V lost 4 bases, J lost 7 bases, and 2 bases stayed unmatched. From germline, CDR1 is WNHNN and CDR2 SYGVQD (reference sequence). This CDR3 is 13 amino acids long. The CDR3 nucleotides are TGCGCCAGCAGTGGGGGGACAGGTGAAAAACTGTTTTTT. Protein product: CASSGGTGEKLFF.

CDR3 nucleotide sequence: TGTGCTAGTGGTTTTGGGGGTTCAACTGAAGCTTTCTTT. This encodes CASGFGGSTEAFF. The chain uses TRBV12-5 and TRBJ1-1, with D maybe TRBD1 (5 bases). V lost 3 bases, J lost 5 bases, and 10 bases lay in between. CDR1 is LGHNT, CDR2 FRNRAP, per germline. CDR3 length equals 13 residues.

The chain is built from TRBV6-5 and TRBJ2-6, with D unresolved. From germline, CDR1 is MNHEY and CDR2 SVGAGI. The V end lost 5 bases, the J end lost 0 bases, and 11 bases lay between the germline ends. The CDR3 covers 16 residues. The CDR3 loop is CASSLLRSSGANVLTF. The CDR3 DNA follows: TGTGCCAGCAGTCTCCTTAGAAGCTCTGGGGCCAACGTCCTGACTTTC.

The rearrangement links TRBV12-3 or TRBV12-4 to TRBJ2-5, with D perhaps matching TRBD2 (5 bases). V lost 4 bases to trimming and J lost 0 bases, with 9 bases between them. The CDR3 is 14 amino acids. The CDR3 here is CASSSTGYQETQYF. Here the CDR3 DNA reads TGTGCCAGCAGTTCCACGGGGTACCAAGAGACCCAGTACTTC.

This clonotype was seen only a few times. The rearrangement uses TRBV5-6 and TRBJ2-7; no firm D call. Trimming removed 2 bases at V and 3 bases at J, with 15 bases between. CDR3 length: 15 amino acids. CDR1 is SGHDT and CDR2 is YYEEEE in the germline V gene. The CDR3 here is CASSLSPPAYYEQYF. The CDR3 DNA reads TGTGCCAGCAGCTTATCGCCGCCAGCTTACTACGAGCAGTACTTC.

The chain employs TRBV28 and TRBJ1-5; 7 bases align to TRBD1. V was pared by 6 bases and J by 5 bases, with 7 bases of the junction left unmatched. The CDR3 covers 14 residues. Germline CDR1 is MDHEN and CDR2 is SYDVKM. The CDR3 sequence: CASSTYRGYQPQHF. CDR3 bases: TGTGCCAGCAGCACCTACAGGGGTTATCAGCCCCAGCATTTT.

CDR3 amino acids: CASSYSGGLDTEAFF. The CDR3 DNA reads TGTGCCAGCAGTTACTCGGGAGGCTTGGACACTGAAGCTTTCTTT. The chain carries TRBV6-2 or TRBV6-3 and TRBJ1-1, with unresolved D. Between the trimmed V and J ends, which lost 0 bases and 3 bases, there was a span of 11 bases. The germline gives CDR1 MNHEY, CDR2 SVGEGT. The CDR3 runs 15 residues.